This note documents a single T cell receptor (beta chain) sequence. Its antigen is still unknown. From germline, CDR1 is SGHRS and CDR2 YFSETQ. V shed 1 base and J 6 bases; nucleotides not matched to a gene: 5. This CDR3 is 15 amino acids long. Sequencing used immunoSEQ multiplex PCR; TCRdb keeps in-frame clones, though not all of them. The sample consists of more than 120,000 clones, approximately 94% of them appearing once. The data belong to a study of T cell responses to AZD1222 COVID-19 vaccine. Notes on the study in general: Researchers report vaccine-associated CD4 TCRs spanning spike, with dominance at 160-218 and 743-854.

Source: peripheral blood, taken on day 0 of AZD1222 vaccination. The gene calls are TRBV5-1 and TRBJ2-2; TRBD2 aligns across 8 bases. The source is an adult in good health. The CDR3 here is CASSLSGSGPGELFF. The CDR3 DNA reads as TGCGCCAGCAGCTTGAGCGGGAGTGGGCCCGGGGAGCTGTTTTTT.